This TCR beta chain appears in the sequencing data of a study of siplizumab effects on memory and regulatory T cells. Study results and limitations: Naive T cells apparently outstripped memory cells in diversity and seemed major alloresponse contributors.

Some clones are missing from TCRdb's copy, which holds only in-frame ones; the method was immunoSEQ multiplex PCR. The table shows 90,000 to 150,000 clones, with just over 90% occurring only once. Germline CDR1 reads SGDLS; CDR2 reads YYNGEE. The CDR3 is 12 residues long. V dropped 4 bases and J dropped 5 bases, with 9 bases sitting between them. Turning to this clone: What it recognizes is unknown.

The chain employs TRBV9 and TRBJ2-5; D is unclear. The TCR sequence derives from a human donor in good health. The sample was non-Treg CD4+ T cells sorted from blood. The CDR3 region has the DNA TGTGCCAGCAGCTCTCTCGGGGAGACCCAGTACTTC. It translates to CASSSLGETQYF.